Listed below are T cell receptor beta chains from one sample, sequenced in a study of Ad26.COV2.S vaccination and SARS-CoV-2 variants. The assay was immunoSEQ multiplex PCR, and TCRdb's table has in-frame clones only and misses some. The repertoire has about 350,000 clones, about 90% of them found once; the top ten carry around 4%. The sequencing here drew on peripheral blood, taken after recovery from COVID-19. The receptors derive from a human donor who had recovered from COVID-19. Each CDR3 is given with its conserved first and last residue. The D gene is left open where the match is weak. Size is omitted from some rows. Given values are once, few, many or a class for expanded clones.

V: TRBV14; J: TRBJ1-4; size: .; D: .; DNA: TGTGCCAGCAGCCAAAACCGCCTAGGACGGAATGAAAAACTGTTTTTT; CDR3: CASSQNRLGRNEKLFF
V: TRBV5-4; J: TRBJ2-5; size: .; D: TRBD2; DNA: TGTGCCAGCAGCTTTGGGCTAGCGGGGGGCTGGCAAGAGACCCAGTACTTC; CDR3: CASSFGLAGGWQETQYF
V: TRBV18; J: TRBJ1-2; size: once; D: .; DNA: TGTGCCAGCTCACCTAGGGACGGACATGGTGGGGACACCTTC; CDR3: CASSPRDGHGGDTF
V: TRBV7-3; J: TRBJ1-1; size: .; D: .; DNA: TGTGCCAGCAGCTTTCCCCGCCACACTGAAGCTTTCTTT; CDR3: CASSFPRHTEAFF
V: TRBV6-2/TRBV6-3; J: TRBJ1-4; size: .; D: TRBD1; DNA: TGTGCCAGCAGCCGCGGGACAGGTAATGAAAAACTGTTTTTT; CDR3: CASSRGTGNEKLFF
V: TRBV5-1; J: TRBJ2-7; size: .; D: .; DNA: TGCGCCAGCAGCACGGGTGGAGGGAACGAGCAGTACTTC; CDR3: CASSTGGGNEQYF
V: TRBV3-1/TRBV3-2; J: TRBJ1-5; size: .; D: .; DNA: TGTGCCAGCAGCCAAGCGGCGGGCAATCAGCCCCAGCATTTT; CDR3: CASSQAAGNQPQHF
V: TRBV28; J: TRBJ1-2; size: .; D: TRBD1; DNA: TGTGCCAGCACCTCTGAGGACAGGGATGGCGGCTACACCTTC; CDR3: CASTSEDRDGGYTF
V: TRBV3-1/TRBV3-2; J: TRBJ2-2; size: few; D: .; DNA: TGTGCCAGCAGCCAAACCGGGGAGCTGTTTTTT; CDR3: CASSQTGELFF
V: TRBV9; J: TRBJ2-7; size: .; D: .; DNA: TGTGCCAGCAGCGTAGATTTTCGTTTCTCCTCCTACGAGCAGTACTTC; CDR3: CASSVDFRFSSYEQYF
V: TRBV5-1; J: TRBJ2-1; size: .; D: TRBD2; DNA: TGCGCCAGCAGCTTGGGACTAGCGGGGTCTAATGAGCAGTTCTTC; CDR3: CASSLGLAGSNEQFF
V: TRBV10-3; J: TRBJ1-3; size: once; D: .; DNA: TGTGCCATCAGTGCCACTGCCAGCTCTGGAAACACCATATATTTT; CDR3: CAISATASSGNTIYF
V: TRBV7-9; J: TRBJ2-3; size: .; D: .; DNA: TGTGCCAGCAGCTTTGGGGGAGCTAGCACAGATACGCAGTATTTT; CDR3: CASSFGGASTDTQYF
V: TRBV15; J: TRBJ2-3; size: .; D: .; DNA: TGTGCCACCAGCAGAGGGACAGTGAGCACAGATACGCAGTATTTT; CDR3: CATSRGTVSTDTQYF
V: TRBV18; J: TRBJ2-6; size: .; D: .; DNA: TGTGCCAGCTCACCTGTGGGCCGTGCTGGGGCCAACGTCCTGACTTTC; CDR3: CASSPVGRAGANVLTF